Presented here are 23 T cell receptor beta chains from one specimen sequenced in a study of T cell clonality in common variable immunodeficiency. The assay was immunoSEQ multiplex PCR, and TCRdb's table has in-frame clones only and misses some. This set yields about 52,000 clones and no singletons; the top ten hold more than 2%. The material sequenced was peripheral blood mononuclear cells. All receptors come from a person between 18 and 75 years old in good health.

This clone was counted many times. Sequencing ends 3 residues short of the CDR3 end; the germline J gene provides the rest. This chain uses TRBV19 with TRBJ2-2; the D gene is possibly TRBD2 (5 bases). The CDR3 is 15 amino acids. Germline lookup yields CDR1 LNHDA and CDR2 SQIVND (reference sequence). Deletions cut 7 bases from V and 2 bases from J, with 14 bases between. The part of the CDR3 DNA that was read is TGTGCCAGTACCATCCTAGCTGGAAACACCGGGGAG. The encoded protein is CASTILAGNTGE. The entire CDR3 sequence reads CASTILAGNTGELFF.

The table lists this clone with many counts. The sequence runs out 3 residues before the end of the CDR3; the remainder is reconstructed from the germline J gene. V and J are TRBV12-3 or TRBV12-4 and TRBJ2-1; tentatively, D is TRBD1 (5 bases). The CDR3 runs 13 residues. Trimming left V 10 bases short and J 3 bases short, with 13 bases between. The CDR3 DNA, read in part, is TGTGCCAACACACTCCAGGGCTACAATGAG. Residues: CANTLQGYNE. From start to end, the CDR3 is CANTLQGYNEQFF.

In its sample, this clone was seen a few times. The sequenced fragment ends 3 residues before the CDR3 boundary, so the rest is inferred from the germline J gene. This chain uses TRBV6-1 with TRBJ2-2; weak D call: TRBD1 (5 bases). V gave up 4 bases and J gave up 0 bases, with 9 bases separating them. The CDR3 has 15 residues. In germline, CDR1 is MNHNS, CDR2 SASEGT. CDR3 DNA (partial): TGTGCCAGCAGTGTCCACAGGACGAACACCGGGGAG. Translating it yields CASSVHRTNTGE. From start to end, the CDR3 is CASSVHRTNTGELFF.

In regard to this clone: The CDR3 end falls 3 residues outside the read, so it is completed with the germline J gene. The gene calls are TRBV2 and TRBJ2-3; 9 bases agree with TRBD2. The CDR3 sequence is 15 residues long. The germline V gene encodes CDR1 SNHLY and CDR2 FYNNEI. The DNA read from the CDR3 is TGTGCCAGCGAGGCCAGCGGGAGGATTGGTGAGACG. It codes for CASEASGRIGET. The full CDR3 is CASEASGRIGETQYF. The whole variable domain, remainder taken from reference TRBV2 and TRBJ2-3, is EPEVTQTPSHQVTQMGQEVILRCVPISNHLYFYWYRQILGQKVEFLVSFYNNEISEKSEIFDDQFSVERPDGSNFTLKIRSTKLEDSAMYFCASEASGRIGETQYFGPGTRLTVL.

There are many counts of this clone. The read gets to within 3 residues of the CDR3 end, and the germline J gene fills in the rest. This rearrangement joins TRBV20-1 to TRBJ1-2; D is unresolved. The V end lost 3 bases, the J end lost 6 bases, and 23 bases lay between the germline ends. Looked up from germline, CDR1 is DFQATT and CDR2 is SNEGSKA (reference sequence). CDR3 length: 16 amino acids. The CDR3 spells CSASKLGREEFDGYTF. CDR3 DNA, as far as it was read: TGCAGTGCTAGTAAGCTGGGCCGTGAGGAGTTTGATGGC.

This clone was observed a handful of times. The read finishes 3 residues shy of the CDR3 end, and the germline J gene is used to complete it. The V and J genes are TRBV10-2 and TRBJ2-7; TRBD1 matches at 7 bases. The germline V gene has CDR1 WSHSY and CDR2 SAAADI. CDR3 length equals 15 residues. V dropped 3 bases and J dropped 6; count of bases not matched to a gene: 11. The CDR3 is CASSDETGFRSEQYF. CDR3 bases read: TGCGCCAGCAGTGACGAGACAGGGTTTCGGAGCGAG.

This clone was counted at least ten times. The read comes to an end 3 residues before the CDR3 does, leaving the germline J gene to fill in the end. This chain uses TRBV7-9 with TRBJ1-1; D is possibly TRBD1 (5 bases). This CDR3 has 15 residues. Between the trimmed V and J ends, which lost 1 base and 4 bases, there was a span of 13 bases. Germline assignment: CDR1 SEHNR and CDR2 FQNEAQ (reference sequence). The sequenced part of the CDR3 DNA is TGTGCCAGCAGCTTAGAGGTCGGGGGGGGCACTGAA. It is translated as CASSLEVGGGTE. Given in full, the CDR3 is CASSLEVGGGTEAFF.

This clone occurred many times. The sequence runs out 3 residues before the end of the CDR3; the remainder is reconstructed from the germline J gene. The chain joins TRBV5-1 to TRBJ2-3; D uncertain. The V end was cut by 6 bases, the J end by 1 base, with 12 bases between. The CDR3 extends over 14 amino acids. CDR1 and CDR2 from the germline V gene are SGHRS and YFSETQ. The CDR3 is CASIPSLGTDTQYF. The CDR3 DNA, read in part, is TGCGCCAGCATCCCTTCGTTAGGCACAGATACG.

This clone has a count of ten or more. Germline is not matched at one junction end, which may reflect a read error. Read sequence stops 3 residues before the CDR3 end, and the germline J gene provides the missing end. The rearrangement links TRBV19 to TRBJ1-3; the D gene is possibly TRBD1 (5 bases). The CDR3 covers 17 residues. Germline V gene sequence: CDR1 LNHDA, CDR2 SQIVND (reference sequence). Partial CDR3 DNA: TGTGCCAGCAGTAAAAGCGGGGCCGACTACTCTGGAAACACC. This translates into CASSKSGADYSGNT. The entire CDR3 protein reads CASSKSGADYSGNTIYF.

This clone was found many times. The sequenced fragment ends 3 residues before the CDR3 boundary, so the rest is inferred from the germline J gene. This rearrangement joins TRBV10-3 to TRBJ2-6, with D possibly TRBD1 on 6 matching bases. The CDR3 length is 20 residues. Trimming shortened V by 5 bases and J by 1 base, and 24 bases separated the two germline ends. CDR1 is ENHRY, CDR2 SYGVKD, per germline. The sequenced part of the CDR3 DNA is TGTGCCATCAGTTTTTCCAGCCCCAGGGGCATCAGTTCTGGGGCCAACGTC. This encodes CAISFSSPRGISSGANV. The full-length CDR3 reads as CAISFSSPRGISSGANVLTF.

This clone was recorded at least ten times. The CDR3 end falls 3 residues outside the read, so it is completed with the germline J gene. The chain combines TRBV28 with TRBJ2-1; maybe TRBD2 (6 bases). Deletions cut 3 bases from V and 9 bases from J, with 27 bases between. The CDR3 totals 18 residues. Germline loops: CDR1 MDHEN, CDR2 SYDVKM. The covered CDR3 bases are TGTGCCAGCAGTTTCATCGGGGCGGGGTTGGGGGTTTTCGGTGAG. This codes for CASSFIGAGLGVFGE. The full CDR3 reads CASSFIGAGLGVFGEQFF.

This clone was detected many times. The read halts 3 residues ahead of the CDR3 end, with the missing end drawn from the germline J gene. The gene calls are TRBV12-3 or TRBV12-4 and TRBJ2-1; D ambiguous. The CDR3 covers 15 residues. Deletions cut 2 bases from V and 3 bases from J, with 11 bases between. CDR3 DNA, as far as it was read: TGTGCCAGCAGTTTATCTTTTGACTTCTACAATGAG. It encodes CASSLSFDFYNE. The whole CDR3 protein reads CASSLSFDFYNEQFF.

This clone was counted many times. The read gets to within 3 residues of the CDR3 end, and the germline J gene fills in the rest. The chain carries TRBV5-5 and TRBJ2-7, with a possible D match to TRBD1 (8 bases). CDR3 size: 15 residues. The V and J ends lost 3 bases and 5 bases respectively, with 18 bases between them. Germline CDR1 reads SGHKS; CDR2 reads YYEKEE (reference sequence). Incomplete CDR3 DNA: TGTGCCAGCAGCTCCCGGGGGGACAGGATCCACGAG. Its translation is CASSSRGDRIHE. The full CDR3 is CASSSRGDRIHEQYF.

Turning to this clone: The missing CDR3 end, 3 residues past where the read stops, is filled in from the germline J gene. This chain links TRBV7-2 with TRBJ2-3; D is ambiguous. CDR1 is SGHTA and CDR2 is FQGNSA in the germline V gene. Between the trimmed V and J ends, which lost 7 bases and 3 bases, there was a span of 11 bases. The CDR3 spans 13 residues. The covered CDR3 bases are TGTGCCAGCACAGCGTTTCTTACAGATACG. It yields the protein CASTAFLTDT. The entire CDR3 reads CASTAFLTDTQYF.

This clone was picked up a small number of times. The CDR3 end is not reached by the read, which stops 3 residues before it; the germline J gene fills it in. The V gene is TRBV10-2, the J gene TRBJ2-4, with 7 bases fitting TRBD1. CDR1 and CDR2 (germline): WSHSY, SAAADI. The J segment lost 0 bases and the V segment lost 3 bases, leaving 5 bases of the junction unmatched. This CDR3 contains 16 residues. CDR3: CASSDGQVIAKNIQYF. The CDR3 DNA, read in part, is TGCGCCAGCAGTGACGGACAGGTGATAGCCAAAAACATT.

This clone was observed at least ten times. Coverage ceases 3 residues before the CDR3 finishes, and the germline J gene fills in the end. The chain combines TRBV5-6 with TRBJ1-5; D is possibly TRBD1 (6 bases). The CDR3 is 15 residues long. Germline CDR1 is SGHDT and CDR2 is YYEEEE. Trimming took off 3 bases at V and 3 bases at J, with 13 bases between the two ends. The chain's CDR3 is CASSCPDSPNQPQHF. The sequenced CDR3 bases are TGTGCCAGCAGCTGTCCGGACAGCCCCAATCAGCCC.

This clone came up a few times. With the read ending 3 residues before the CDR3 end, the germline J gene is used to fill in that end. The V and J genes are TRBV7-6 and TRBJ1-1; TRBD1 agrees at 7 bases. Germline V CDR1 and CDR2: SGHVS, FNYEAQ. With 4 bases clipped from V and 6 bases from J, the junction kept 11 bases outside the gene matches. The CDR3 length is 15 residues. The DNA read from the CDR3 is TGTGCCAGCAGCTCTGGGGACAGCGCTAAGGCTGAA. Amino acid sequence: CASSSGDSAKAE. The whole CDR3 sequence reads CASSSGDSAKAEAFF.

This clone appeared many times. Read sequence stops 3 residues before the CDR3 end, and the germline J gene provides the missing end. V gene TRBV20-1 combines with J gene TRBJ2-5; 8 nucleotides align to TRBD2. The CDR3 contains 13 residues. V trimming: 6 bases; J trimming: 5 bases; junction bases outside the gene matches: 8. Germline CDR1 reads DFQATT; CDR2 reads SNEGSKA (reference sequence). The CDR3 bases that were read are TGCAGTGCCAGCGGGGGTGGAAGGGAGACC. Encoded protein: CSASGGGRET. The full-length CDR3 reads as CSASGGGRETQYF.

Concerning this clone: The read is 3 residues too short to cover the CDR3 end, so that end is filled in from the germline J gene. The gene calls are TRBV7-2 and TRBJ1-5; D gene unclear. The CDR3 loop spans 12 amino acids. Germline CDR1 reads SGHTA; CDR2 reads FQGNSA. Trimming stripped 5 bases from V and 3 bases from J, with 5 bases between. The CDR3 DNA, read in part, is TGTGCCAGCAGCCCCCTCAATCAGCCC. Its translation is CASSPLNQP. The whole CDR3 sequence reads CASSPLNQPQHF.

For this clone: The observed sequence ends 3 residues before the CDR3 terminus, with the missing tail filled in from the germline J gene. The chain carries TRBV18 and TRBJ2-3; D call uncertain. The CDR3 is made up of 13 amino acids. Germline CDR1 and CDR2: KGHSH and LQKENI. Trimming removed 4 bases from V and 0 bases from J, with 5 bases in between. The CDR3 bases that were read are TGTGCCAGCTCACAGGGTAGCACAGATACG. This sequence encodes CASSQGSTDT. The entire CDR3 protein is CASSQGSTDTQYF.

This clone was detected ten times or more. The read stops 3 residues short of the end of the CDR3; the missing end is completed from the germline J gene. V usage is TRBV6-2 or TRBV6-3 and J usage is TRBJ2-5, with D perhaps TRBD1 (6 bases). V was cut by 6 bases and J by 5 bases, with 25 bases left in between. This CDR3 region has 17 residues. Germline V gene lookup returns CDR1 MNHEY and CDR2 SVGEGT. The covered CDR3 bases are TGTGCCAGCAGCCGCCGCCCACAGGGTCTCCAACGGGAGACC. Translated: CASSRRPQGLQRET. The whole CDR3 protein reads CASSRRPQGLQRETQYF.

This clone appeared many times. The CDR3 end lies 3 residues beyond the end of the read and is filled in from the germline J gene. The chain couples TRBV20-1 to TRBJ1-5; 9 bases map to TRBD1. V lost 3 bases to trimming and J lost 2 bases; unmatched junction nucleotides: 8. Germline assignment: CDR1 DFQATT and CDR2 SNEGSKA (reference sequence). The CDR3 extends over 16 amino acids. The part of the CDR3 DNA that was read is TGCAGTGCTAGGACCACAGGGGGCTGGCGCAATCAGCCC. Protein: CSARTTGGWRNQP. The full CDR3 reads CSARTTGGWRNQPQHF.

There are many counts of this clone. The sequence runs out 3 residues before the end of the CDR3; the remainder is reconstructed from the germline J gene. V usage is TRBV20-1 and J usage is TRBJ1-2; D might be TRBD1 (6 bases). Trimming removed 6 bases from V and 1 base from J, with 21 bases in between. This CDR3 is built from 16 residues. CDR1 DFQATT and CDR2 SNEGSKA come from the germline V gene (reference sequence). The sequenced part of the CDR3 DNA is TGCAGTGCCCACAGGAACAGACAGGTCTTTAACTATGGC. Its translation is CSAHRNRQVFNYG. In full, the CDR3 reads CSAHRNRQVFNYGYTF.